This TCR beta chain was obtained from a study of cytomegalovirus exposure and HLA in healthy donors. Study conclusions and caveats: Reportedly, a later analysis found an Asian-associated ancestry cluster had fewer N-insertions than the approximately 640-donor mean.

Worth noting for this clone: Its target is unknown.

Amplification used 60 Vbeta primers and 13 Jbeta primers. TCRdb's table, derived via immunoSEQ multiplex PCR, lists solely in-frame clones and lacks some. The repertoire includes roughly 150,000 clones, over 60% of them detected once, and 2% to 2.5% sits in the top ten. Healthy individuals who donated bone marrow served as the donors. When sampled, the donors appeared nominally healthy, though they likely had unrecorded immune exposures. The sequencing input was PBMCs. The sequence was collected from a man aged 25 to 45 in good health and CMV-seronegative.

This chain's CDR3 is CASSLGNAGGPDIQYF. CDR3 DNA: TGCGCCAGCAGCTTGGGTAACGCGGGAGGGCCGGACATTCAGTACTTC. The genes are TRBV5-1 and TRBJ2-4, with TRBD2 identical over 9 bases. Germline-derived CDR1 and CDR2 are SGHRS and YFSETQ. V was pared by 0 bases and J by 8 bases, with 9 bases of the junction left unmatched. CDR3 length equals 16 residues.